The T cell receptor beta chain described here comes from a study of blood T cell repertoires in COVID-19. Only in-frame clones appear in the TCRdb table, and some are missing; sequencing was by immunoSEQ multiplex PCR. The table lists a few hundred thousand clones, 90% of them singletons. The germline V and J ends were trimmed by 0 bases and 0 bases, with 17 bases remaining between them. The CDR3 covers 19 residues. Per germline, CDR1 MNHEY and CDR2 SVGEGT. Sample: peripheral blood. The sequence was obtained from a woman aged 50 to 60 with COVID-19, enrolled during active disease. This rearrangement joins TRBV6-2 or TRBV6-3 to TRBJ1-4; TRBD1 might be the D (5 bases). The CDR3 region is CASSYSGDRLLATNEKLFF. The DNA of the CDR3 is TGTGCCAGCAGTTACTCTGGAGACAGACTCTTGGCAACTAATGAAAAACTGTTTTTT.